Below, 25 T cell receptor beta chains from the same sample are listed, as sequenced in a study of OX40 agonist ivuxolimab in advanced cancers. The protocol used for the library was the immunoSEQ multiplex PCR assay. TCRdb re-hosts the immuneACCESS table, in-frame sequences only. Its copies lack some clones; in the studies checked, an unresolved V gene accounts for under half of them, and the cause for the rest is not known. This sample is represented by tens of thousands of clones; roughly four fifths of them were singletons. Around 5.1% of the sample rests with the top ten. Here the sequenced sample was CD4+ or CD8+ T cells sorted from blood, taken in a trial of the OX40 agonist ivuxolimab. These receptor sequences come from an adult with an advanced solid tumor such as melanoma, head and neck, liver or kidney cancer.

This chain joins TRBV6-6 and TRBJ2-1; 8 nucleotides line up with TRBD2. Germline trimming cut 6 bases from V and 5 bases from J; bases unmatched to any gene: 0. The CDR3 length is 12 residues. Looked up from germline, CDR1 is MNHNY and CDR2 is SVGAGI (reference sequence). The CDR3 DNA reads as TGTGCCAGCAGGACTAGCGACAATGAGCAGTTCTTC. This encodes CASRTSDNEQFF.

This chain uses TRBV27 with TRBJ1-5, with unresolved D. V gave up 2 bases and J gave up 2 bases, with 10 bases separating them. Germline V CDR1 and CDR2: MNHEY, SMNVEV (reference sequence). This CDR3 has 15 amino acids. Written as DNA, the CDR3 is TGTGCCAGCAGTTTAACCAGCAGTGGCAATCAGCCCCAGCATTTT. Translating gives CASSLTSSGNQPQHF.

The rearrangement uses TRBV29-1 and TRBJ2-5; D may match TRBD1 or TRBD2 (6 bases each). Germline CDR1 reads SQVTM; CDR2 reads ANQGSEA. This CDR3 region has 14 residues. As DNA, the CDR3 is TGCAGTGCCGGTCCGGGGGCTATCCAAGAGACCCAGTACTTC. It encodes CSAGPGAIQETQYF.

A single count supports this clone. The chain recombines TRBV10-2 with TRBJ2-1; D may be TRBD1 (6 bases). CDR3 size: 16 residues. V was cut by 5 bases and J by 8 bases, with 22 bases left in between. Germline V lookup: CDR1 WSHSY, CDR2 SAAADI. Written as DNA, the CDR3 is TGCGCCAGCAGTCGGACACAGGGCGACTTGGGACATGAGCAGTTCTTC. This gives the protein CASSRTQGDLGHEQFF.

The chain recombines TRBV10-3 with TRBJ2-1, with D tentatively TRBD1 or TRBD2 (5 bases each). Germline loops: CDR1 ENHRY, CDR2 SYGVKD. There are 12 residues in the CDR3. Trimming stripped 8 bases from V and 5 bases from J, with 10 bases between. CDR3 in DNA: TGTGCCATCTCCGGGACGGACAATGAGCAGTTCTTC. The encoded protein is CAISGTDNEQFF.

The chain has TRBV27 and TRBJ2-1; 10 bases match TRBD2. V trimming: 4 bases; J trimming: 9 bases; junction bases outside the gene matches: 6. The germline V gene encodes CDR1 MNHEY and CDR2 SMNVEV (reference sequence). The CDR3 is 14 residues long. CDR3 coding DNA: TGTGCCAGCAGTTACCTAGCGGGAGCGGTTGAGCAGTTCTTC. Protein sequence: CASSYLAGAVEQFF.

The CDR3 DNA reads TGTGCCAGCAGCTTCGGGTCCAGCAATCAGCCCCAGCATTTT. As protein: CASSFGSSNQPQHF. The gene calls are TRBV5-8 and TRBJ1-5; D uncertain. The germline gives CDR1 SGHTS, CDR2 YDEGEE. Trimming shortened V by 2 bases and J by 1 base, and 7 bases separated the two germline ends. CDR3 length equals 14 residues.

The chain carries TRBV28 and TRBJ2-3, with D possibly TRBD1 on 5 matching bases. Trimming removed 3 bases from V and 0 bases from J, with 16 bases in between. There are 17 residues in the CDR3. Germline CDR1 MDHEN, CDR2 SYDVKM. The CDR3 sequence: CASSFPTRDRSTDTQYF. The CDR3 DNA follows: TGTGCCAGCAGTTTCCCCACTCGTGACAGAAGCACAGATACGCAGTATTTT.

The chain uses TRBV2 and TRBJ2-5; 11 bases are a match to TRBD2. The junction had 9 bases not matched to a gene; V was cut back by 3 bases and J by 0 bases. The CDR3 runs 18 residues. Germline V CDR1 and CDR2: SNHLY, FYNNEI. CDR3 bases: TGTGCCAGCAGTGAGGGGTCTAGCGGGGGGTCCTACCAAGAGACCCAGTACTTC. This sequence encodes CASSEGSSGGSYQETQYF.

The V gene is TRBV2, the J gene TRBJ2-7; D is unclear. The CDR3 has 13 amino acids. The V end was cut by 3 bases, the J end by 1 base, with 7 bases between. The germline V gene has CDR1 SNHLY and CDR2 FYNNEI. CDR3 coding DNA: TGTGCCAGCAGTGATGTCCTTTCCTACGAGCAGTACTTC. Translation: CASSDVLSYEQYF.

V is TRBV11-2 and J is TRBJ1-1, with no clear D. The CDR3 totals 13 residues. The ends were cut back, 4 bases at V and 1 base at J, with 7 bases in the middle. CDR1 is SGHAT, CDR2 FQNNGV, per germline. The CDR3 sequence is CASSSDGNTEAFF. The CDR3 DNA sequence: TGTGCCAGCAGCTCGGACGGGAACACTGAAGCTTTCTTT.

This clone was counted once. V gene TRBV5-1 combines with J gene TRBJ2-7, with 7 bases fitting TRBD2. The CDR3 is 14 residues long. Germline CDR1 is SGHRS and CDR2 is YFSETQ. With 0 bases clipped from V and 9 bases from J, the junction kept 9 bases outside the gene matches. CDR3 amino acids: CASSLAGRESVQYF. In DNA, the CDR3 is TGCGCCAGCAGCTTGGCCGGGCGGGAGTCGGTGCAGTACTTC.

CDR3 in DNA: TGTGCCAGCAGCGTAGAGTTAGAGGACAATGAGCAGTTCTTC. Translating gives CASSVELEDNEQFF. The rearrangement links TRBV9 to TRBJ2-1; no reliable D call. The CDR3 extends over 14 amino acids. CDR1 and CDR2 (germline): SGDLS, YYNGEE. V lost 0 bases, J lost 5 bases, and 9 bases lay in between.

CDR3 sequence (DNA): TGTGCCAGCTCACCGCTGGACAGGGGGCTTGAAAAACTGTTTTTT. Translating gives CASSPLDRGLEKLFF. The rearrangement links TRBV18 to TRBJ1-4, with 11 bases matching TRBD1. The V and J ends lost 3 bases and 7 bases, in that order; junction bases with no gene match: 4. The CDR3 extends over 15 amino acids. Germline assignment: CDR1 KGHSH and CDR2 LQKENI.

The chain links TRBV30 to TRBJ2-7; weak D call: TRBD1 (6 bases). V lost 0 bases, J lost 2 bases, and 8 bases lay in between. The CDR3 has 13 amino acids. Germline-derived CDR1 and CDR2 are GTSNPN and SVGIG (reference sequence). The CDR3 here is CAWSVQGAYEQYF. The CDR3, as DNA: TGTGCCTGGAGTGTACAGGGTGCCTACGAGCAGTACTTC.

The chain couples TRBV6-1 to TRBJ1-2, with D unresolved. The CDR3 runs to 14 residues. Germline V gene sequence: CDR1 MNHNS, CDR2 SASEGT. Trimming left V 4 bases short and J 0 bases short, with 9 bases between. The CDR3 protein is CASSGLSSNYGYTF. For the CDR3, the DNA is TGTGCCAGCAGTGGGCTCAGTTCTAACTATGGCTACACCTTC.

The V call is TRBV5-1, the J call TRBJ2-3; D ambiguous. This CDR3 is built from 14 residues. Trimming stripped 0 bases from V and 1 base from J, with 6 bases between. In germline, CDR1 is SGHRS, CDR2 YFSETQ. The CDR3 sequence is CASSLDSGTDTQYF. The CDR3 DNA reads TGCGCCAGCAGCTTGGACAGCGGCACAGATACGCAGTATTTT.

This clone was observed a handful of times. One end of the junction is discordant with germline, which a read error may explain. V usage is TRBV6-4 and J usage is TRBJ2-7; D unresolved. Germline values: CDR1 MRHNA, CDR2 SNTAGT. The length of the CDR3 is 10 residues. The CDR3 sequence: CASSFRTGLF. The CDR3 bases are TGTGCCAGCAGTTTCAGGACCGGGCTCTTC.

J is TRBJ2-7 and V is TRBV4-2, with 8 bases identical to TRBD2. J lost 3 bases, V lost 0 bases, and 10 bases had no gene match. The CDR3 length is 17 residues. Germline V CDR1 and CDR2: LGHNA, YNFKEQ. The CDR3 sequence: CASSQESREGLYYEQYF. CDR3 coding DNA: TGTGCCAGCAGCCAAGAGTCACGGGAGGGCCTTTACTACGAGCAGTACTTC.

The chain recombines TRBV6-5 with TRBJ2-2; D remains ambiguous. The ends were cut back, 7 bases at V and 5 bases at J, with 11 bases in the middle. Germline assignment: CDR1 MNHEY and CDR2 SVGAGI. CDR3 length: 13 amino acids. The CDR3 here is CASISGKTGELFF. As DNA, the CDR3 is TGTGCCAGCATTTCTGGAAAAACCGGGGAGCTGTTTTTT.

This sequence joins TRBV4-1 and TRBJ2-3; no clear D gene. The germline V gene has CDR1 MGHRA and CDR2 YSYEKL. This CDR3 contains 16 residues. V lost 0 bases to trimming and J lost 4 bases, with 14 bases between them. CDR3 coding DNA: TGCGCCAGCAGCCAAGATGATGACGCAGCCTCAGATACGCAGTATTTT. It yields the protein CASSQDDDAASDTQYF.

V usage is TRBV11-2 and J usage is TRBJ1-4; perhaps TRBD1 as D (5 bases). V was pared by 3 bases and J by 4 bases, with 12 bases between. The CDR3 runs 15 residues. Germline lookup yields CDR1 SGHAT and CDR2 FQNNGV. The CDR3 loop is CASSLGTGRNEKLFF. The CDR3 DNA reads TGTGCCAGCAGCTTGGGAACAGGACGTAATGAAAAACTGTTTTTT.

The chain joins TRBV5-6 to TRBJ1-5, with 8 bases aligning to TRBD1. J lost 7 bases, V lost 6 bases, and 21 bases had no gene match. There are 18 residues in the CDR3. Germline assignment: CDR1 SGHDT and CDR2 YYEEEE. The CDR3, as DNA: TGTGCCAGCACCCGTTCGCTTCTTGGTACAGGGGGTTCCCAGCCCCAGCATTTT. Amino acids: CASTRSLLGTGGSQPQHF.

This clone was picked up a small number of times. The chain employs TRBV7-9 and TRBJ1-4; D uncertain. Looked up from germline, CDR1 is SEHNR and CDR2 is FQNEAQ (reference sequence). This CDR3 comprises 12 residues. The germline V and J ends were trimmed by 1 base and 11 bases, with 8 bases remaining between them. The CDR3 region has the DNA TGTGCCAGCAGCTTAGGTCGCCAGAAACTGTTTTTT. This sequence encodes CASSLGRQKLFF.

The CDR3 bases are TGTGCCAGCAGCCCTGGGACAGGGGCCTACGAGCAGTACTTC. Translation: CASSPGTGAYEQYF. The chain employs TRBV5-4 and TRBJ2-7, with TRBD1 identical over 10 bases. CDR3 length: 14 amino acids. Losses at the gene ends were 4 bases for V and 2 bases for J; bases not matched to a gene: 3. The V gene's germline CDR1 is SGHNT and CDR2 YYREEE (reference sequence).